The 22 T cell receptor beta chains given below trace back to one sample, sequenced in a study of T cells in Graves' hyperthyroidism and ophthalmopathy. Template material for amplifying TCR beta CDR3 regions consisted of RNA transcripts. HTBI primers were used for first-round RT-PCR of the TCR CDR3. TCRdb reanalysed the multiplex PCR reads using MiXCR and keeps one entry per CDR3 protein. The sample holds approximately 420,000 distinct CDR3 sequences, around 15% seen once. The sample consisted of blood. Source of these receptors: a woman aged 18-30 years with Graves' hyperthyroidism.

This clonotype came up many times. This sequence joins TRBV7-8 and TRBJ2-3; TRBD2 matches 11 bases. Germline assignment: CDR1 SGHVS and CDR2 FQNEAQ. The CDR3 runs to 17 residues. The trim removed 2 bases at V and 5 bases at J, leaving 9 bases unmatched. CDR3 region: CASSLPTSGSVGDTQYF. The CDR3 bases are TGTGCCAGCAGCTTACCCACTAGCGGGAGTGTGGGAGATACGCAGTATTTT.

There are many counts of this clonotype. The CDR3 spells CASSRAGTGDAGELFF. CDR3 coding DNA: TGTGCCAGCAGTAGAGCCGGGACAGGGGACGCCGGGGAGCTGTTTTTT. The chain couples TRBV6-1 to TRBJ2-2, with 10 bases identical to TRBD1. Trimming at V came to 5 bases and at J to 6 bases, leaving 9 bases not matched to a gene. Germline V gene lookup returns CDR1 MNHNS and CDR2 SASEGT. This CDR3 is 16 amino acids long.

The table lists this clonotype with many counts. The V gene is TRBV11-2, the J gene TRBJ2-2; maybe TRBD2 (6 bases). Germline V gives CDR1 SGHAT, CDR2 FQNNGV. The V end lost 5 bases, the J end lost 0 bases, and 16 bases lay between the germline ends. There are 17 residues in the CDR3. CDR3 protein: CASSLSSLAANTGELFF. The CDR3 nucleotides are TGTGCCAGCAGCCTATCTTCGTTAGCGGCGAACACCGGGGAGCTGTTTTTT.

This clonotype was counted only a few times. The DNA for the CDR3 is TGTGCCAGCAGTTCCGGGACAGGGGGCGGTCATGAGCAGTTCTTC. Translation gives CASSSGTGGGHEQFF. This sequence joins TRBV6-2 or TRBV6-3 and TRBJ2-1; 12 bases map to TRBD1. This CDR3 has 15 amino acids. Per the germline V gene, CDR1 is MNHEY and CDR2 is SVGEGT. V shed 4 bases and J 8 bases; nucleotides not matched to a gene: 6.

This clonotype was detected only a few times. The CDR3 sequence: CASSPDWRGYEQYF. CDR3 nucleotides: TGTGCCAGCTCACCAGATTGGAGGGGATACGAGCAGTACTTC. V is TRBV18 and J is TRBJ2-7, with D possibly TRBD2 on 6 matching bases. Germline lookup yields CDR1 KGHSH and CDR2 LQKENI. Trimming left V 2 bases short and J 4 bases short, with 12 bases between. The CDR3 is 14 amino acids.

In the case of this clonotype: The junction departs from the called germline gene at one end, perhaps through a read error. The rearrangement uses TRBV7-2 and TRBJ2-1; TRBD1 or TRBD2 may be the D gene (5 bases each). Germline assignment: CDR1 SGHTA and CDR2 FQGNSA. CDR3 length: 16 residues. The DNA of the CDR3 is TGTGCCAGCAGCTTAGGTGGGGGTAGCTCCTACAATGAGCGGTTCTTC. It encodes CASSLGGGSSYNERFF. Variable domain in full (rest from reference TRBV7-2 and TRBJ2-1): GAGVSQSPSNKVTEKGKDVELRCDPISGHTALYWYRQSLGQGLEFLIYFQGNSAPDKSGLPSDRFSAERTGGSVSTLTIQRTQQEDSAVYLCASSLGGGSSYNERFFGPGTRLTVL.

This clonotype was seen repeatedly, ten times or more. CDR3 sequence (DNA): TGTGCCAGCTCCCACAGGGGACCTAATGAAAAACTGTTTTTT. Translated: CASSHRGPNEKLFF. The chain is built from TRBV18 and TRBJ1-4; TRBD1 matches at 7 bases. The CDR3 loop spans 14 amino acids. CDR1 is KGHSH, CDR2 LQKENI, per germline. V lost 6 bases, J lost 3 bases, and 4 bases stayed unmatched.

This clonotype was seen many times. V and J are TRBV10-3 and TRBJ1-1, with 8 bases matching TRBD1. CDR3 length: 15 amino acids. CDR1 is ENHRY, CDR2 SYGVKD, per germline. After removal of 3 bases from V and 1 base from J, the junction contained 4 bases not matched to a gene. This CDR3 is CAISDSGTGNTEAFF. In DNA form, the CDR3 reads TGTGCCATCAGTGATTCCGGGACAGGGAACACTGAAGCTTTCTTT.

This clonotype occurred a few times. V gene TRBV6-6 combines with J gene TRBJ2-7; maybe TRBD2 (5 bases). The length of the CDR3 is 16 residues. V lost 0 bases and J lost 0, with 12 bases in between. The germline V gene encodes CDR1 MNHNY and CDR2 SVGAGI (reference sequence). Here the CDR3 DNA reads TGTGCCAGCAGTTACTCCGGCGGGCCAAGCTCCTACGAGCAGTACTTC. It encodes CASSYSGGPSSYEQYF.

This clonotype was counted a few times. This rearrangement joins TRBV20-1 to TRBJ2-1; D is unclear. Between the trimmed V and J ends, which lost 1 base and 5 bases, there was a span of 9 bases. CDR3 size: 13 residues. CDR1 is DFQATT and CDR2 is SNEGSKA in the germline V gene (reference sequence). The DNA for the CDR3 is TGCAGTGCTAGAGGTTCCCCTGACAATGAGCAGTTCTTC. This codes for CSARGSPDNEQFF.

This clonotype was seen a few times. The V and J genes are TRBV5-4 and TRBJ1-1; possibly TRBD1 for D (5 bases). V was clipped by 3 bases and J by 6 bases, with 15 bases between them. The CDR3 loop spans 14 amino acids. The germline V gene has CDR1 SGHNT and CDR2 YYREEE (reference sequence). The DNA of the CDR3 is TGTGCCAGCAGCTCAAATACAAGGGGCGCTGAAGCTTTCTTT. This encodes CASSSNTRGAEAFF.

This clonotype occurred many times. The chain employs TRBV5-4 and TRBJ2-3; 7 bases line up with TRBD1. V lost 1 base, J lost 3 bases, and 5 bases stayed unmatched. Looked up from germline, CDR1 is SGHNT and CDR2 is YYREEE (reference sequence). This CDR3 is built from 15 residues. CDR3 in amino acids: CASSLRDSRTDTQYF. The CDR3 DNA is TGTGCCAGCAGCTTGCGGGACAGTAGGACAGATACGCAGTATTTT.

This chain connects TRBV6-6 to TRBJ2-5; D unresolved. Germline CDR1 and CDR2: MNHNY and SVGAGI (reference sequence). The CDR3 sequence is 13 residues long. V was shortened by 0 bases and J by 5 bases, with 7 bases between the two germline ends. The CDR3 is CASSYSGVETQYF. CDR3 sequence (DNA): TGTGCCAGCAGTTACTCAGGAGTCGAGACCCAGTACTTC.

This clonotype has ten or more counts. This chain connects TRBV30 to TRBJ2-1; D perhaps matches TRBD2 (5 bases). CDR1 and CDR2 (germline): GTSNPN, SVGIG (reference sequence). V lost 3 bases and J 8 bases, leaving 17 bases between the germline ends. This CDR3 contains 14 residues. CDR3 protein: CAWRLNGIFHEQFF. The CDR3 DNA sequence: TGTGCCTGGAGATTGAACGGGATCTTTCATGAGCAGTTCTTC.

In this sample, this clonotype turned up a few times. The chain is built from TRBV27 and TRBJ1-6; no clear D gene. CDR3 size: 15 residues. Germline CDR1 MNHEY, CDR2 SMNVEV (reference sequence). V lost 3 bases, J lost 0 bases, and 6 bases lay in between. CDR3 protein: CASSFGSSYNSPLHF. The CDR3 nucleotides read TGTGCCAGCAGTTTCGGCAGCTCCTATAATTCACCCCTCCACTTT.

This clonotype occurred many times. The J gene is TRBJ1-2, the V gene TRBV7-8, with TRBD1 matching over 7 bases. Per germline, CDR1 SGHVS and CDR2 FQNEAQ. The CDR3 has 13 residues. Trimming took 5 bases from V and 6 from J; bases not matched to a gene: 6. CDR3 loop: CASSVGQQNGYTF. CDR3 DNA sequence: TGTGCCAGCAGCGTGGGACAGCAGAATGGCTACACCTTC.

The sample holds a few counts of this clonotype. This chain connects TRBV9 to TRBJ1-2; D is uncertain. The V gene lost 0 bases and the J gene lost 8 bases, with 11 bases spanning the gap. In germline, CDR1 is SGDLS, CDR2 YYNGEE. This CDR3 region has 13 residues. CDR3 amino acids: CASSVDEGRGYTF. DNA of the CDR3: TGTGCCAGCAGCGTAGATGAGGGTCGCGGCTACACCTTC.

This clonotype was observed a few times. This CDR3 reads CASSASAGDNQPQHF. The CDR3, as DNA: TGTGCCAGCAGTGCTTCGGCAGGGGACAATCAGCCCCAGCATTTT. The chain has TRBV6-1 and TRBJ1-5; TRBD1 might be the D (6 bases). The ends were cut back, 4 bases at V and 3 bases at J, with 13 bases in the middle. Per germline, CDR1 MNHNS and CDR2 SASEGT. The CDR3 loop spans 15 amino acids.

This chain joins TRBV20-1 and TRBJ1-5; possibly TRBD1 for D (6 bases). V was cut by 3 bases and J by 5 bases, with 20 bases left in between. The CDR3 length is 16 residues. The germline V gene has CDR1 DFQATT and CDR2 SNEGSKA (reference sequence). CDR3 loop: CSASSFLRTADQPQHF. For the CDR3, the DNA is TGCAGTGCTAGTTCTTTTCTGAGGACAGCGGATCAGCCCCAGCATTTT.

The J gene is TRBJ1-1, the V gene TRBV6-5; the D is unclear. The germline gives CDR1 MNHEY, CDR2 SVGAGI. Trimming stripped 1 base from V and 6 bases from J, with 6 bases between. The CDR3 covers 12 residues. CDR3 residues: CASSYLGSEAFF. The DNA for the CDR3 is TGTGCCAGCAGTTACTTGGGATCTGAAGCTTTCTTT.

In its sample, this clonotype was seen a few times. This chain joins TRBV19 and TRBJ2-6; no definite D call. V shed 7 bases and J shed 2 bases, with 15 bases lying between them. This CDR3 comprises 16 residues. Germline-derived CDR1 and CDR2 are LNHDA and SQIVND (reference sequence). The CDR3 coding sequence is TGTGCCAGTACTGTAATCATGAGTACTGGGGCCAACGTCCTGACTTTC. Translated, it gives CASTVIMSTGANVLTF.

This clonotype was detected ten times or more. The V gene is TRBV28, the J gene TRBJ1-5; D is ambiguous. The germline V gene encodes CDR1 MDHEN and CDR2 SYDVKM. The ends were cut back, 3 bases at V and 3 bases at J, with 12 bases in the middle. The CDR3 runs 15 residues. As DNA, the CDR3 is TGTGCCAGCAGTTTTCCCCAGGCTCACAATCAGCCCCAGCATTTT. Translated: CASSFPQAHNQPQHF.